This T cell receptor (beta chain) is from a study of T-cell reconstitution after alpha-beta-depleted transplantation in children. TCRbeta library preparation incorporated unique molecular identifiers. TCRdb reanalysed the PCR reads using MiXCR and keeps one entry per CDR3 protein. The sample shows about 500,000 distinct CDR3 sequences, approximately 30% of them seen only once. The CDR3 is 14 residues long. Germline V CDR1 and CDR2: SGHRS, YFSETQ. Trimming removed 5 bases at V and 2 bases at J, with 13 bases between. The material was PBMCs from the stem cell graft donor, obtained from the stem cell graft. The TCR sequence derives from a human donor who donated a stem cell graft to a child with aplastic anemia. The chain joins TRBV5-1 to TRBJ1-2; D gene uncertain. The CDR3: CASRMDVGNYGYTF. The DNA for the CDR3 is TGCGCCAGCAGGATGGACGTCGGAAACTATGGCTACACCTTC.